The present T cell receptor (beta chain) was sequenced within a study of blood T cells in healthy people across ages. CDR3 length equals 12 residues. Per the germline V gene, CDR1 is ENHRY and CDR2 is SYGVKD. Through a sample-barcoded 5' primer and a J-beta primer mix, a second PCR was run for roughly 7 to 12 cycles. Per sample, CDR3-containing paired-end reads numbered at least 3 million. TCRdb used MiXCR to reprocess the 5' RACE reads, holding one entry per CDR3 protein. The data contain 1.5 million to 2 million distinct CDR3 sequences, over 25% of them singletons. With respect to this clonotype: The junction departs from germline at one end; a sequencing error may be responsible.

This clonotype was obtained from a woman aged 25 to 39 in good health. The sample was blood. V usage is TRBV10-3 and J usage is TRBJ2-7; D gene ambiguous. DNA for the CDR3: TGTGCCATCCGTGAGCCGGCCTACGAGCGGTACTTC. The encoded protein is CAIREPAYERYF.